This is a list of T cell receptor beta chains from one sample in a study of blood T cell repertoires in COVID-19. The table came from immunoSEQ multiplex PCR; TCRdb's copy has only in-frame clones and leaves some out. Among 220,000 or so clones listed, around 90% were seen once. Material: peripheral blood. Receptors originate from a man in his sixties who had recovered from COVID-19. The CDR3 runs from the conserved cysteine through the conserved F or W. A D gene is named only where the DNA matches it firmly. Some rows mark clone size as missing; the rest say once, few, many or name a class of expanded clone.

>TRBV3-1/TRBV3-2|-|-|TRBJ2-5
TGTGCCAGCAGCCAAGAGAGCCAGCGCGGAAAGACCCAGTACTTC
CASSQESQRGKTQYF
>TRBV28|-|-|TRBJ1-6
TGTGCCAGCAGTTGGGCAGGCGTTTATAATTCACCCCTCCACTTT
CASSWAGVYNSPLHF
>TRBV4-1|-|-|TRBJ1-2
TGCGCCAGCAGCCAAGAGTCGGGGGGAGGCTACACCTTC
CASSQESGGGYTF
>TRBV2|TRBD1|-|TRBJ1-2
TGTGCCAGCGGTATGGACAGGGTTCTCGGCTACACCTTC
CASGMDRVLGYTF
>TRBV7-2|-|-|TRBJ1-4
TGTGCCAGCGGCTTGCACAGGGATGAAAAACTGTTTTTT
CASGLHRDEKLFF
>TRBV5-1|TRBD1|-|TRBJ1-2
TGCGCCAGCAGCCCCCGGACAGGGGGCGGCTATGGCTACACCTTC
CASSPRTGGGYGYTF
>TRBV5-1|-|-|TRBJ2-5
TGCGCCAGCAGCATACAACCGTACCAAGAGACCCAGTACTTC
CASSIQPYQETQYF
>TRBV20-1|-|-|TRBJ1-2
TGCAGTGCTCCACCAACAATTGGCTACACCTTC
CSAPPTIGYTF
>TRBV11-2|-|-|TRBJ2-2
TGTGCCAGCAGCTTAGATCCCGGGGGTCGGGGGGAGCTGTTTTTT
CASSLDPGGRGELFF
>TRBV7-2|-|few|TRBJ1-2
TGTGCCAGCAGCTTAGCAGGTCGGGGGGCCGTTAACTATGGCTACACCTTC
CASSLAGRGAVNYGYTF
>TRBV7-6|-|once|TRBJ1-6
TGTGCCAGCAGCTTAAAGGGGCCTGGTTCACCCCTCCACTTT
CASSLKGPGSPLHF
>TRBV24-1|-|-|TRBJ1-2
TGTGCCACCAGTGATAGTAACGGCAGGGTTTCGAGAAACTATGGCTACACCTTC
CATSDSNGRVSRNYGYTF
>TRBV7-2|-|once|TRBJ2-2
TGTGCCAGCAGCCCCCTAGCTGCCAACACCGGGGAGCTGTTTTTT
CASSPLAANTGELFF
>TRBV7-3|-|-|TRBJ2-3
TGTGCCAGCAGCTTAACTAACACAGATACGCAGTATTTT
CASSLTNTDTQYF
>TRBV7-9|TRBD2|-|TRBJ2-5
TGTGCCAGCAGCGAGGGGGGACTAGGGACCCAAGAGACCCAGTACTTC
CASSEGGLGTQETQYF
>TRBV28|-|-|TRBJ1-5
TGTGCCAGCAGTTTGGGCATCCAAAGCGGACAGCCCCAGCATTTT
CASSLGIQSGQPQHF
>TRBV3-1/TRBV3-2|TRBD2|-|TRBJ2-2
TGTGCCAGCAGCCCTGGGCAGGGACTAGCGGGAGGGCCGGTCGGGGAGCTGTTTTTT
CASSPGQGLAGGPVGELFF
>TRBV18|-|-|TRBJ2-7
TGTGCCAGCTCTCCGGGACTGGGTTCCTCCTACGAGCAGTACTTC
CASSPGLGSSYEQYF
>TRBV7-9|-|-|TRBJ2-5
TGTGCCAGCAGCTTAGCGCCCACAGCCGGTGGGACCCAGTACTTC
CASSLAPTAGGTQYF
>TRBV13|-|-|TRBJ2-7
TGTGCCAGCAGCTTAACACAGCCTCCCTACGAGCAGTACTTC
CASSLTQPPYEQYF
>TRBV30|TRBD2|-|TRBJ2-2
TGTGCCTGGAGAGCGGGAGGGGTGAACACCGGGGAGCTGTTTTTT
CAWRAGGVNTGELFF
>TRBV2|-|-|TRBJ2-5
TGTGCCAGCAGTTTGGCGGTGGAGACCCAGTACTTC
CASSLAVETQYF
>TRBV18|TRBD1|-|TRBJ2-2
TGTGCCAGCTCACCACGATTGGGACAGGGGTCCGGGGAGCTGTTTTTT
CASSPRLGQGSGELFF
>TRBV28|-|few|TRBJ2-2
TGTGCCAGCAGATACGGTGGGCTCACCGGGGAGCTGTTTTTT
CASRYGGLTGELFF